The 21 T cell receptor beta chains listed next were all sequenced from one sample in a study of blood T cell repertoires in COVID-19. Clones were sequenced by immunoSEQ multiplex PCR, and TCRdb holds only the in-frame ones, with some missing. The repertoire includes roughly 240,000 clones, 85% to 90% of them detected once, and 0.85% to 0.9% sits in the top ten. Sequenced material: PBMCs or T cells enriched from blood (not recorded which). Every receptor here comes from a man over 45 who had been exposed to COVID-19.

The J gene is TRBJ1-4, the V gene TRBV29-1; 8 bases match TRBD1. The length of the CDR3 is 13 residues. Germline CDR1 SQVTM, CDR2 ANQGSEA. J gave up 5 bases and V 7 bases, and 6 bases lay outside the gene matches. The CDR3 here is CSAEDRVNEKLFF. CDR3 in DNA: TGCAGCGCCGAGGACAGGGTCAATGAAAAACTGTTTTTT.

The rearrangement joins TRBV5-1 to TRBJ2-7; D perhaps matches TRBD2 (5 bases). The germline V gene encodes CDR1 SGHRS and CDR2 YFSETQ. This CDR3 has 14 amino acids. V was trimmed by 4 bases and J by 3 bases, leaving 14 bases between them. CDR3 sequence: CASSPDLSGYEQYF. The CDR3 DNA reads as TGCGCCAGCAGCCCCGATCTAAGCGGCTACGAGCAGTACTTC.

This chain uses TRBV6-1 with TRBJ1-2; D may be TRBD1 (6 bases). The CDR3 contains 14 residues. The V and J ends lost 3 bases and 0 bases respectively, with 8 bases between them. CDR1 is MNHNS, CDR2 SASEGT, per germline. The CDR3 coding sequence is TGTGCCAGCAGTGACCGGGACACTAACTATGGCTACACCTTC. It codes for CASSDRDTNYGYTF.

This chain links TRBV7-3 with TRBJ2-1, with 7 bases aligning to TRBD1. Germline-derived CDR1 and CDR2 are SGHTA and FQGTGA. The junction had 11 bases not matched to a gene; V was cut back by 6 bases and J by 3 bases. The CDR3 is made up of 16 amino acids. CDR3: CASSPEGTAYYNEQFF. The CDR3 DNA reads TGTGCCAGCAGTCCCGAAGGGACAGCCTACTACAATGAGCAGTTCTTC.

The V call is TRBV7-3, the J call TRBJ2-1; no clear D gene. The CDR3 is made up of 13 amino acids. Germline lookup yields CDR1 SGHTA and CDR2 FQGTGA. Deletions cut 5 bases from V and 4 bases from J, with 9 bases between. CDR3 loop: CASSISRYNEQFF. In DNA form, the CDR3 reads TGTGCCAGCAGCATATCTAGGTACAATGAGCAGTTCTTC.

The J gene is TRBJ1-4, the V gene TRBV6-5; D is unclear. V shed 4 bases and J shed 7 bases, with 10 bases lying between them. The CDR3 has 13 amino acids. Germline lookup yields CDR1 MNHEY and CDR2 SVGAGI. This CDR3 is CASSLLIGEKLFF. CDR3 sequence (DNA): TGTGCCAGCAGTTTACTAATTGGTGAAAAACTGTTTTTT.

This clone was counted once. The CDR3 loop is CASSPEGQGTPLHF. CDR3 coding DNA: TGTGCCAGCTCACCAGAGGGACAGGGGACACCCCTCCACTTT. The chain uses TRBV18 and TRBJ1-6, with 10 bases identical to TRBD1. J lost 11 bases, V lost 2 bases, and 3 bases had no gene match. Germline V gene sequence: CDR1 KGHSH, CDR2 LQKENI. The CDR3 has 14 amino acids.

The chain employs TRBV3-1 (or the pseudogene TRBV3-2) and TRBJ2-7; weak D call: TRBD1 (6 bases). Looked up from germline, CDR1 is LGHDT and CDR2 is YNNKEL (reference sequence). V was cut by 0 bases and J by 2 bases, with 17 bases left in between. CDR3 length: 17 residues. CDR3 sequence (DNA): TGTGCCAGCAGCCAAGAAAGGACAGCCACTATACCCTACGAGCAGTACTTC. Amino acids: CASSQERTATIPYEQYF.

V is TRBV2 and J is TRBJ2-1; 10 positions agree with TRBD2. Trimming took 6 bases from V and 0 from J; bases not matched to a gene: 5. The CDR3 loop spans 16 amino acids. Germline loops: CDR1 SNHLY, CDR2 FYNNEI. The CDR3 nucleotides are TGTGCCAGCAGGTCTAGCGGGGGTAGCTCCTACAATGAGCAGTTCTTC. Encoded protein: CASRSSGGSSYNEQFF.

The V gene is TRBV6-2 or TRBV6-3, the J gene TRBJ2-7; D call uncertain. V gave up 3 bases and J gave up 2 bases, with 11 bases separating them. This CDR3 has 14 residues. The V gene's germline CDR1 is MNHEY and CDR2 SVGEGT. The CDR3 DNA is TGTGCCAGCAGTTATGGGCTCGACACCTACGAGCAGTACGTC. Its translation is CASSYGLDTYEQYV.

CDR3 in DNA: TGCGCCAGCAGCTTGTCTCCGGGGGGGATGGCTGAAGCTTTCTTT. Protein sequence: CASSLSPGGMAEAFF. The chain couples TRBV5-1 to TRBJ1-1; tentatively, D is TRBD1 (5 bases). Germline V CDR1 and CDR2: SGHRS, YFSETQ. V was shortened by 1 base and J by 6 bases, with 16 bases between the two germline ends. The CDR3 sequence is 15 residues long. The full variable domain, rest sourced from reference TRBV5-1 and TRBJ1-1, is KAGVTQTPRYLIKTRGQQVTLSCSPISGHRSVSWYQQTPGQGLQFLFEYFSETQRNKGNFPGRFSGRQFSNSRSEMNVSTLELGDSALYLCASSLSPGGMAEAFFGQGTRLTVV.

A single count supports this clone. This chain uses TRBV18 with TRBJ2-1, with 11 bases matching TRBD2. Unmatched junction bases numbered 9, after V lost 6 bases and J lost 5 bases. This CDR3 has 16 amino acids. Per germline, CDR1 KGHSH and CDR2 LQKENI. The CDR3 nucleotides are TGTGCCAGCTCTCCGCCCCTAGCGGGAGGTAACAATGAGCAGTTCTTC. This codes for CASSPPLAGGNNEQFF.

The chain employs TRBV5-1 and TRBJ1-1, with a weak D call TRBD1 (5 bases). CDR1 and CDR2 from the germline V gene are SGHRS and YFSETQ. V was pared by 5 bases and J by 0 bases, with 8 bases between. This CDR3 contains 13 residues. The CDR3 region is CASRGVVNTEAFF. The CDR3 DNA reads TGCGCCAGCAGAGGGGTGGTGAACACTGAAGCTTTCTTT.

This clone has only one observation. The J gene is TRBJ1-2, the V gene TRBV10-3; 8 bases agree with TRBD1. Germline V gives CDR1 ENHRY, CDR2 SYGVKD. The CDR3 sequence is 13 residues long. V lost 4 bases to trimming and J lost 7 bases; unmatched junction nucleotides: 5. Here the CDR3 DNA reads TGTGCCATCAGTGGGACAGGGATGGGTGGCTACACCTTC. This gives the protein CAISGTGMGGYTF.

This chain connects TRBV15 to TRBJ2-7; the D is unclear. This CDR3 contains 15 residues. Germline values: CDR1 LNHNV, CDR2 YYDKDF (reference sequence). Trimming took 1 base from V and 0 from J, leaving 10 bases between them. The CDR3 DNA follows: TGTGCCACCAGCAGAGGGGCCCGCAGCTCCTACGAGCAGTACGTC. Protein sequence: CATSRGARSSYEQYV.

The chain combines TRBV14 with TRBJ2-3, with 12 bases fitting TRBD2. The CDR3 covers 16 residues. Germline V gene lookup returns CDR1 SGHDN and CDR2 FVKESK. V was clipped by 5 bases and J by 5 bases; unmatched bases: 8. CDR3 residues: CASSLPGLAGGDTQYF. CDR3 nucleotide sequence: TGTGCCAGCAGCTTACCGGGACTAGCGGGTGGAGATACGCAGTATTTT.

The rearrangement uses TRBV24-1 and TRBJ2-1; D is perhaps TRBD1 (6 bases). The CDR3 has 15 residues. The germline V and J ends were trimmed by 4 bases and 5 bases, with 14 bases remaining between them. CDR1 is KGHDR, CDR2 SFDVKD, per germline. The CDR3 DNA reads TGTGCCACCAGTGACGCCGGACAGACCCACAATGAGCAGTTCTTC. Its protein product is CATSDAGQTHNEQFF.

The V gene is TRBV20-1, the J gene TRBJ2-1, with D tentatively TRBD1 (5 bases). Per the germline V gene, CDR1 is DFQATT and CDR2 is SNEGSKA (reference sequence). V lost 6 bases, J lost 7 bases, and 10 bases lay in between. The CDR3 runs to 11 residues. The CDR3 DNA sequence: TGCAGTGCCGGACATCTTAATGAGCAGTTCTTC. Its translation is CSAGHLNEQFF.

As DNA, the CDR3 is TGTGCCAGCAGCGCCCGGGGGGCAGATACGCAGTATTTT. Residues: CASSARGADTQYF. The chain employs TRBV6-4 and TRBJ2-3, with 7 nucleotides matching TRBD2. Trimming took 6 bases from V and 4 from J; bases not matched to a gene: 4. Germline V gene lookup returns CDR1 MRHNA and CDR2 SNTAGT. This CDR3 has 13 residues.

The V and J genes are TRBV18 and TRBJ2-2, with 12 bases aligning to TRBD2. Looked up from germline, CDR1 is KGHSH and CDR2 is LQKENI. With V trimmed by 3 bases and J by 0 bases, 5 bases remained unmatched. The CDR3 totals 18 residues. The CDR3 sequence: CASSPRTSGDSNTGELFF. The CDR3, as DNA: TGTGCCAGCTCACCTAGGACTAGCGGGGACTCGAACACCGGGGAGCTGTTTTTT.

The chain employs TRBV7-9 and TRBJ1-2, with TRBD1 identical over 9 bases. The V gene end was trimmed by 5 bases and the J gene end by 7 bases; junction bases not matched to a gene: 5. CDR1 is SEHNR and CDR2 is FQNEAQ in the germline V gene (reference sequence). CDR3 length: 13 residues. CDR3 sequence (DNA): TGTGCCAGCAGCCTCACAGGGGGCTTTGGCTACACCTTC. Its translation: CASSLTGGFGYTF.